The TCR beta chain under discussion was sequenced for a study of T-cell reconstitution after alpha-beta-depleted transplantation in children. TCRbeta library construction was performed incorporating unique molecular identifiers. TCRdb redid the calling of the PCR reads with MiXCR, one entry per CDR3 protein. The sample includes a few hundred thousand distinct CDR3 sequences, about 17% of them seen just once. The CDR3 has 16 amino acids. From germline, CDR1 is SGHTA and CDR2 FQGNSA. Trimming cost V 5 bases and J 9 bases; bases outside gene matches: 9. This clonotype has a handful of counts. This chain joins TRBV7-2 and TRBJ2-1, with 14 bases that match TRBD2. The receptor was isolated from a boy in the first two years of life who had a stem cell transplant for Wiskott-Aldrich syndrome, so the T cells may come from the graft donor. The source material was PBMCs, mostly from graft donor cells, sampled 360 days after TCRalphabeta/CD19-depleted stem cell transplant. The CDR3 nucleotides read TGTGCCAGCAGCCGAATCGGGACTAGCGGGAGTTTTGAGCAGTTCTTC. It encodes CASSRIGTSGSFEQFF.